This T cell receptor (beta chain) derives from a study of cytomegalovirus exposure and HLA in healthy donors. Study-wide findings and caveats: Reportedly, fewer N-insertions than the approximately 680-donor mean appeared in an Asian-associated ancestry cluster in a later analysis. Immune exposure was documented only through CMV serostatus. Highly shared variants forming one cluster were likely a sequencing artifact.

In its sample, this clone was seen once. Its antigen remains unknown. This CDR3 contains 15 residues. Germline CDR1 reads MNHEY; CDR2 reads SVGAGI. Trimming cost V 6 bases and J 4 bases, with 15 bases left between them. Vbeta (60) and Jbeta (13) primers were used in the PCR. Measured with immunoSEQ multiplex PCR; TCRdb has only the in-frame clones, and not every one. The sample holds nearly 200,000 clones, 70% to 80% seen once. Each donor was healthy, and each was a bone marrow donor. This sequence originates from a male donor in good health and CMV-seropositive. What was sequenced was PBMCs. J is TRBJ2-2 and V is TRBV6-5; the D is unclear. CDR3 DNA: TGTGCCAGCAGGATGGCCTCCGTTGGCACCGGGGAGCTGTTTTTT. This sequence encodes CASRMASVGTGELFF.